Presented here are 22 T cell receptor beta chains from one specimen sequenced in a study of shared clonotypes between healthy human individuals. Profiling relied on immunoSEQ multiplex PCR, and the TCRdb table lists in-frame clones only, not all of them. The repertoire has 1.5 million to 2.5 million clones, about 95% of them found once; the top ten carry approximately 1%. Selected positively for CCR7 and CD45RO-negative, naive CD8 cells excluded terminally differentiated effector memory CD45RA+ cells. The sequenced material came from naive CD8+ T cells sorted from blood. Receptor source: a man between 18 and 35 years old in good health.

The CDR3 here is CASRLETQYF. CDR3 coding DNA: TGTGCCAGCAGGCTGGAGACCCAGTACTTC. The V call is TRBV2, the J call TRBJ2-5; D ambiguous. CDR1 is SNHLY and CDR2 is FYNNEI in the germline V gene. The CDR3 extends over 10 amino acids. V lost 6 bases and J lost 5, with 4 bases in between.

This clone was recorded only once. V usage is TRBV5-5 and J usage is TRBJ2-1; D perhaps matches TRBD1 (5 bases). V gave up 0 bases and J gave up 9 bases, with 13 bases separating them. Germline V gene lookup returns CDR1 SGHKS and CDR2 YYEKEE (reference sequence). CDR3 size: 14 residues. The CDR3 DNA sequence: TGTGCCAGCAGCTTGGGCTGGGGCAACGGTGAGCAGTTCTTC. This encodes CASSLGWGNGEQFF.

The chain combines TRBV5-1 with TRBJ1-1; the D gene is possibly TRBD1 (6 bases). The CDR3 contains 15 residues. The ends were cut back, 0 bases at V and 4 bases at J, with 13 bases in the middle. CDR1 is SGHRS and CDR2 is YFSETQ in the germline V gene. The CDR3 bases are TGCGCCAGCAGCTTGGGACAGGCAGGGGTCACTGAAGCTTTCTTT. This encodes CASSLGQAGVTEAFF.

On this clone: The sample has other DNA sequences that encode this CDR3 too. This chain joins TRBV9 and TRBJ2-7, with 11 bases identical to TRBD2. With 3 bases clipped from V and 4 bases from J, the junction kept 6 bases outside the gene matches. This CDR3 region has 15 residues. CDR1 is SGDLS, CDR2 YYNGEE, per germline. The CDR3 is CASSASGGSFYEQYF. CDR3 sequence (DNA): TGTGCCAGCAGCGCTAGCGGGGGGTCCTTTTACGAGCAGTACTTC.

This rearrangement joins TRBV7-9 to TRBJ2-2, with 8 bases aligning to TRBD1. Losses at the gene ends were 0 bases for V and 1 base for J; bases not matched to a gene: 1. The V gene's germline CDR1 is SEHNR and CDR2 FQNEAQ (reference sequence). This CDR3 has 16 residues. CDR3: CASSLATGGNTGELFF. CDR3 sequence (DNA): TGTGCCAGCAGCTTAGCAACAGGGGGGAACACCGGGGAGCTGTTTTTT.

The chain uses TRBV7-3 and TRBJ2-5; D is unresolved. Trimming removed 5 bases from V and 6 bases from J, with 22 bases in between. Germline V gene sequence: CDR1 SGHTA, CDR2 FQGTGA. This CDR3 has 16 amino acids. The CDR3 loop reads CASSQTGPQYGQTQYF. CDR3 DNA sequence: TGTGCCAGCAGCCAGACCGGGCCGCAATATGGACAGACCCAGTACTTC.

The V call is TRBV9, the J call TRBJ2-3; D perhaps matches TRBD2 (6 bases). V was cut by 7 bases and J by 3 bases, with 9 bases left in between. Germline values: CDR1 SGDLS, CDR2 YYNGEE. CDR3 size: 12 residues. The CDR3 DNA sequence: TGTGCCAGCGGGGCGGGGACAGATACGCAGTATTTT. Translating gives CASGAGTDTQYF.

The V gene is TRBV5-6, the J gene TRBJ2-7, with 9 bases that match TRBD2. J was trimmed by 6 bases and V by 4 bases; bases with no gene match: 14. Germline V lookup: CDR1 SGHDT, CDR2 YYEEEE. The length of the CDR3 is 16 residues. As DNA, the CDR3 is TGTGCCAGCAGCCCCCCGGGAGCGGGAGGCTTGGGCGAGCAGTACTTC. Amino acids: CASSPPGAGGLGEQYF.

This sequence joins TRBV27 and TRBJ2-3; no clear D gene. Per germline, CDR1 MNHEY and CDR2 SMNVEV (reference sequence). The V and J ends lost 7 bases and 1 base respectively, with 9 bases between them. CDR3 size: 13 residues. CDR3 DNA sequence: TGTGCCAGCAACCTCCTCGGCACAGATACGCAGTATTTT. Translated, it gives CASNLLGTDTQYF.

The V gene is TRBV21-1, the J gene TRBJ2-5; no check of the table's D call, TRBD2, against the DNA was made. TRBV21-1 is noted as a pseudogene. There are 17 residues in the CDR3. The CDR3 here is CASSKPGHLIPREAQYF. CDR3 nucleotide sequence: TGTGCCAGCAGCAAGCCGGGACACCTCATTCCGCGGGAGGCCCAGTACTTC.

A word on this clone: A much larger clone lies a single base off, so this may be a read error. This sample includes further DNA sequences coding for the same CDR3. The chain recombines TRBV13 with TRBJ2-2; weak D call: TRBD1 (6 bases). The CDR3 covers 14 residues. The V end lost 1 base, the J end lost 8 bases, and 11 bases lay between the germline ends. In germline, CDR1 is PRHDT, CDR2 FYEKMQ (reference sequence). CDR3 sequence reads: CASSLEGDGGELFF. CDR3 nucleotide sequence: TGTGCCAGCAGCTTAGAGGGGGACGGTGGGGAGCTGTTTTTT.

V is TRBV6-1 and J is TRBJ2-7; 11 nucleotides match TRBD2. Germline V lookup: CDR1 MNHNS, CDR2 SASEGT. V lost 2 bases, J lost 1 base, and 10 bases stayed unmatched. The CDR3 has 18 residues. CDR3 coding DNA: TGTGCCAGCAGTGAACTGACTAGCGGGGCCAGCGCATCCTACGAGCAGTACTTC. It specifies CASSELTSGASASYEQYF.

This rearrangement joins TRBV5-8 to TRBJ2-7; no clear D gene. Looked up from germline, CDR1 is SGHTS and CDR2 is YDEGEE. The CDR3 extends over 13 amino acids. V lost 2 bases and J lost 3, with 9 bases in between. The CDR3 bases are TGTGCCAGCAGCTTTTCTGTAGGCTACGAGCAGTACTTC. This sequence encodes CASSFSVGYEQYF. Using reference TRBV5-8 and TRBJ2-7 for the parts outside the CDR3, the full variable domain is EAGVTQSPTHLIKTRGQQATLRCSPISGHTSVYWYQQALGLGLQFLLWYDEGEERNRGNFPPRFSGRQFPNYSSELNVNALELEDSALYLCASSFSVGYEQYFGPGTRLTVT.

The V gene is TRBV9, the J gene TRBJ1-2, with 8 bases that match TRBD1. V dropped 0 bases and J dropped 0; count of bases not matched to a gene: 7. CDR1 is SGDLS, CDR2 YYNGEE, per germline. The CDR3 covers 17 residues. The CDR3 reads CASSVENGQGANYGYTF. In nucleotides, the CDR3 is TGTGCCAGCAGCGTAGAGAACGGACAGGGCGCTAACTATGGCTACACCTTC.

The rearrangement joins TRBV2 to TRBJ1-5, with TRBD1 identical over 8 bases. Germline V gene sequence: CDR1 SNHLY, CDR2 FYNNEI. V was clipped by 8 bases and J by 0 bases; unmatched bases: 12. The CDR3 spans 17 residues. CDR3 nucleotide sequence: TGTGCCAGCGGAGACTTAGGGACAGGCACTAGCAATCAGCCCCAGCATTTT. It yields the protein CASGDLGTGTSNQPQHF.

This sequence joins TRBV11-2 and TRBJ2-1; TRBD2 is a possible D gene (6 bases). V lost 1 base and J lost 5, with 9 bases in between. Germline V gene sequence: CDR1 SGHAT, CDR2 FQNNGV. The CDR3 consists of 14 residues. CDR3 DNA sequence: TGTGCCAGCAGCTTAGCCCCTAGCGACAATGAGCAGTTCTTC. Amino acid sequence: CASSLAPSDNEQFF. Variable domain in full (rest from reference TRBV11-2 and TRBJ2-1): EAGVAQSPRYKIIEKRQSVAFWCNPISGHATLYWYQQILGQGPKLLIQFQNNGVVDDSQLPKDRFSAERLKGVDSTLKIQPAKLEDSAVYLCASSLAPSDNEQFFGPGTRLTVL.

V and J are TRBV19 and TRBJ2-1; 10 positions agree with TRBD2. The CDR3 runs 22 residues. Looked up from germline, CDR1 is LNHDA and CDR2 is SQIVND (reference sequence). The ends lost 0 bases at V and 0 bases at J; junction bases unmatched: 17. DNA of the CDR3: TGTGCCAGTAGTATAGAAGAAGGGACAGTGGGGACTAGCGTGAGCTCCTACAATGAGCAGTTCTTC. This codes for CASSIEEGTVGTSVSSYNEQFF.

Turning to this clone: Other nucleotide sequences from this sample produce the same CDR3. The chain carries TRBV9 and TRBJ2-7; D is unclear. The length of the CDR3 is 13 residues. Germline CDR1 SGDLS, CDR2 YYNGEE. The V end lost 0 bases, the J end lost 4 bases, and 8 bases lay between the germline ends. The CDR3 is CASSVGQSYEQYF. In DNA form, the CDR3 reads TGTGCCAGCAGCGTAGGGCAGTCTTACGAGCAGTACTTC. Drawing the rest from reference TRBV9 and TRBJ2-7, the complete variable domain is DSGVTQTPKHLITATGQRVTLRCSPRSGDLSVYWYQQSLDQGLQFLIQYYNGEERAKGNILERFSAQQFPDLHSELNLSSLELGDSALYFCASSVGQSYEQYFGPGTRLTVT.

A single count supports this clone. The chain couples TRBV12-5 to TRBJ1-5, with no clear D. V was shortened by 2 bases and J by 4 bases, with 3 bases between the two germline ends. CDR3 length equals 12 residues. Per germline, CDR1 LGHNT and CDR2 FRNRAP. Written as DNA, the CDR3 is TGTGCTAGTGGTTTGACGAATCAGCCCCAGCATTTT. It codes for CASGLTNQPQHF. The full variable domain, in which reference TRBV12-5 and TRBJ1-5 provide the parts outside the CDR3, is DARVTQTPRHKVTEMGQEVTMRCQPILGHNTVFWYRQTMMQGLELLAYFRNRAPLDDSGMPKDRFSAEMPDATLATLKIQPSEPRDSAVYFCASGLTNQPQHFGDGTRLSIL.

The V and J genes are TRBV27 and TRBJ2-3; the match to TRBD2 covers 11 bases. Per germline, CDR1 MNHEY and CDR2 SMNVEV (reference sequence). The CDR3 covers 16 residues. Trimming cost V 6 bases and J 8 bases; bases outside gene matches: 13. CDR3 in amino acids: CASRLVAGGQWGTQYF. CDR3 sequence (DNA): TGTGCCAGCAGATTAGTAGCGGGAGGGCAATGGGGTACGCAGTATTTT.

This clone was seen a single time. The V call is TRBV6-5, the J call TRBJ1-4, with D perhaps TRBD1 (5 bases). CDR1 is MNHEY and CDR2 is SVGAGI in the germline V gene. Trimming removed 5 bases from V and 8 bases from J, with 18 bases in between. The CDR3 is 15 amino acids. The CDR3 DNA reads TGTGCCAGCAGTATTTCGGGGGGAGTTGGGGAAAAACTGTTTTTT. Its translation is CASSISGGVGEKLFF.

The chain recombines TRBV27 with TRBJ1-6; weak D call: TRBD1 (5 bases). The germline V gene has CDR1 MNHEY and CDR2 SMNVEV (reference sequence). The germline V and J ends were trimmed by 3 bases and 0 bases, with 9 bases remaining between them. The CDR3 runs to 16 residues. The CDR3 DNA is TGTGCCAGCAGTTTTTGGGGGGACTCCTATAATTCACCCCTCCACTTT. It translates to CASSFWGDSYNSPLHF.